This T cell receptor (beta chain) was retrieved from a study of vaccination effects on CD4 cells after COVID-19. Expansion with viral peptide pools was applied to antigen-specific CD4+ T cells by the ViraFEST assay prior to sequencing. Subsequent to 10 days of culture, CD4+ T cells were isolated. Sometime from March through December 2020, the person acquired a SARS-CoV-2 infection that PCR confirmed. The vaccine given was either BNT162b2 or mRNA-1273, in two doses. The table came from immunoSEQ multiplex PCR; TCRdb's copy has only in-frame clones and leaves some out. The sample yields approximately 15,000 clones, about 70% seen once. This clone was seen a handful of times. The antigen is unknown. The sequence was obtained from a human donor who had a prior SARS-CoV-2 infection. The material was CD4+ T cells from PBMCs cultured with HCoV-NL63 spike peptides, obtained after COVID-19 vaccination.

The CDR3 sequence is CASSSRTSGLNYEQYF. CDR3 sequence (DNA): TGCGCCAGCAGCTCAAGGACTAGCGGGCTAAACTACGAGCAGTACTTC. The chain employs TRBV5-1 and TRBJ2-7; 11 nucleotides align to TRBD2. The CDR3 spans 16 residues. CDR1 and CDR2 from the germline V gene are SGHRS and YFSETQ. Unmatched junction bases numbered 8, after V lost 3 bases and J lost 3 bases.